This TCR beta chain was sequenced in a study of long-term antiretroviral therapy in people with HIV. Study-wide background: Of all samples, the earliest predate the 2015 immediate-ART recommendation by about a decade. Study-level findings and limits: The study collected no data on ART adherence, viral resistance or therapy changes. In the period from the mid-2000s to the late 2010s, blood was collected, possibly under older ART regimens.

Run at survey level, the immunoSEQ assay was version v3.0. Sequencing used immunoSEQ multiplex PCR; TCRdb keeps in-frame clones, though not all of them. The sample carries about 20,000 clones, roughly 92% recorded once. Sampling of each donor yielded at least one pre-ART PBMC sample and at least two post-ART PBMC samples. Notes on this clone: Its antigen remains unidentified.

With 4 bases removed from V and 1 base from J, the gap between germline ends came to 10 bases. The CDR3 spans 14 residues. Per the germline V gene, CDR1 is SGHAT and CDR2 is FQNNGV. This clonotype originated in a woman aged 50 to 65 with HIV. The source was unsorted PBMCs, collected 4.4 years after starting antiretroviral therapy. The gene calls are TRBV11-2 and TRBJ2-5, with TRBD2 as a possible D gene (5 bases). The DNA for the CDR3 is TGTGCCAGCAGCTATGGACGGGGCCAAGAGACCCAGTACTTC. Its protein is CASSYGRGQETQYF.